The 30 T cell receptor beta chains in this list originate from one sample, sequenced in a study of identical twins. TCRdb processed the 5' RACE reads anew with MiXCR; each CDR3 protein has one entry. This table holds roughly 230,000 distinct CDR3 sequences, 6.5% to 9.5% found once. The same sample was also used in a study of yellow fever vaccine responses in identical twins.

Input material: CD8+ T cells sorted from blood. The receptors shown here come from a young woman in good health.

The chain carries TRBV27 and TRBJ2-1; D is unresolved. This CDR3 region has 19 residues. The germline V gene encodes CDR1 MNHEY and CDR2 SMNVEV (reference sequence). The V gene lost 0 bases and the J gene lost 4 bases, with 22 bases spanning the gap. The CDR3 DNA follows: TGTGCCAGCAGTTTATCGCCTTGGGATCCGAGACGTAATTACAATGAGCAGTTCTTC. It yields the protein CASSLSPWDPRRNYNEQFF.

In regard to this clonotype: A much larger clonotype is one base distant, so this may be a read error. V and J are TRBV27 and TRBJ2-7; the D is unclear. This CDR3 comprises 14 residues. Germline V gene sequence: CDR1 MNHEY, CDR2 SMNVEV (reference sequence). CDR3 nucleotides: TGTGCCAGCAGTTTATCGTGGAACTCCTACGAGCAGCACTTC. It is translated as CASSLSWNSYEQHF.

This clonotype was found a few times. The chain links TRBV20-1 to TRBJ2-4, with 7 bases matching TRBD2. CDR1 is DFQATT and CDR2 is SNEGSKA in the germline V gene (reference sequence). The junction had 1 base not matched to a gene; V was cut back by 5 bases and J by 0 bases. The CDR3 consists of 13 residues. Here the CDR3 reads CSARGVAKNIQYF. The CDR3 bases are TGCAGTGCTCGGGGGGTAGCCAAAAACATTCAGTACTTC.

This chain joins TRBV6-1 and TRBJ2-3; the D gene could be TRBD1 or TRBD2 (5 bases each). V was cut by 6 bases and J by 2 bases, with 21 bases left in between. The CDR3 is 17 residues long. Germline CDR1 is MNHNS and CDR2 is SASEGT. CDR3 nucleotide sequence: TGTGCCAGCAGAATTTCCCCTTCGGGACCGGTCACAGATACGCAGTATTTT. Residues: CASRISPSGPVTDTQYF.

This clonotype turned up a few times. This chain links TRBV6-2 or TRBV6-3 with TRBJ2-5, with D perhaps TRBD1 or TRBD2 (5 bases each). V lost 2 bases and J 2 bases, leaving 15 bases between the germline ends. Per the germline V gene, CDR1 is MNHEY and CDR2 is SVGEGT. There are 16 residues in the CDR3. The CDR3: CASSYPEVWGQETQYF. CDR3 DNA sequence: TGTGCCAGCAGTTACCCCGAGGTTTGGGGGCAAGAGACCCAGTACTTC.

The chain employs TRBV9 and TRBJ2-3; D call uncertain. Germline V CDR1 and CDR2: SGDLS, YYNGEE. The CDR3 loop spans 14 amino acids. The ends were cut back, 2 bases at V and 2 bases at J, with 9 bases in the middle. The CDR3 is CASSVAVATDTQYF. CDR3 DNA sequence: TGTGCCAGCAGCGTGGCGGTGGCCACAGATACGCAGTATTTT.

The chain employs TRBV7-3 and TRBJ2-2; D not resolved. The CDR3 covers 13 residues. The germline V and J ends were trimmed by 10 bases and 3 bases, with 12 bases remaining between them. CDR1 SGHTA and CDR2 FQGTGA come from the germline V gene. CDR3 sequence (DNA): TGTGCCACTCGGACCCCGGACACCGGGGAGCTGTTTTTT. Translation gives CATRTPDTGELFF.

In this sample, this clonotype turned up many times. The chain combines TRBV3-1 with TRBJ2-1; TRBD1 agrees at 8 bases. The J segment lost 8 bases and the V segment lost 3 bases, leaving 6 bases of the junction unmatched. The CDR3 consists of 14 residues. Germline V gene data show CDR1 as LGHDT and CDR2 as YNNKEL (reference sequence). The CDR3 DNA sequence: TGTGCCAGCAGCCACCCCGACAGGGGTCATGAGCAGTTCTTC. It specifies CASSHPDRGHEQFF.

This clonotype appeared many times. The V and J genes are TRBV6-1 and TRBJ1-4; D is possibly TRBD1 (5 bases). The V gene lost 2 bases and the J gene lost 5 bases, with 12 bases spanning the gap. This CDR3 spans 15 amino acids. Germline lookup yields CDR1 MNHNS and CDR2 SASEGT. CDR3 sequence reads: CASSETGRENEKLFF. As DNA, the CDR3 is TGTGCCAGCAGTGAAACAGGCCGGGAAAATGAAAAACTGTTTTTT.

The chain uses TRBV19 and TRBJ2-1, with D unclear. CDR3 length equals 13 residues. Germline CDR1 and CDR2: LNHDA and SQIVND (reference sequence). V gave up 6 bases and J gave up 4 bases, with 10 bases separating them. CDR3 nucleotides: TGTGCCAGTAGCGGGCCCATATACAATGAGCAGTTCTTC. Its protein product is CASSGPIYNEQFF.

This clonotype was detected only a few times. This chain uses TRBV10-2 with TRBJ1-6; 7 bases match TRBD1. Looked up from germline, CDR1 is WSHSY and CDR2 is SAAADI. V was clipped by 3 bases and J by 7 bases; unmatched bases: 6. The CDR3 consists of 15 residues. CDR3: CASSDRGGENSPLHF. The CDR3 DNA is TGCGCCAGCAGTGACAGGGGGGGCGAAAATTCACCCCTCCACTTT.

The chain carries TRBV6-1 and TRBJ2-3; D is perhaps TRBD1 (6 bases). V was cut by 5 bases and J by 2 bases, with 14 bases left in between. Looked up from germline, CDR1 is MNHNS and CDR2 is SASEGT. This CDR3 region has 15 residues. CDR3 DNA sequence: TGTGCCAGCAGTACCAGGGGTTTTGTCACAGATACGCAGTATTTT. It codes for CASSTRGFVTDTQYF.

This clonotype was seen ten or more times. The CDR3 sequence is CASSPLNGGAQHF. CDR3 DNA: TGTGCCAGCAGCCCTCTTAATGGCGGGGCCCAGCATTTT. V gene TRBV7-6 combines with J gene TRBJ1-5, with D unclear. The germline V gene has CDR1 SGHVS and CDR2 FNYEAQ. V lost 5 bases, J lost 11 bases, and 16 bases lay in between. The CDR3 extends over 13 amino acids.

This clonotype occurred a few times. V is TRBV3-1 and J is TRBJ2-2, with 11 bases aligning to TRBD2. The CDR3 consists of 18 residues. The V gene's germline CDR1 is LGHDT and CDR2 YNNKEL (reference sequence). Losses at the gene ends were 1 base for V and 4 bases for J; bases not matched to a gene: 8. In nucleotides, the CDR3 is TGTGCCAGCAGCCAAGTAAGGGGACTAGCGGAGCCCACCGGGGAGCTGTTTTTT. Amino acids: CASSQVRGLAEPTGELFF.

Many counts were recorded for this clonotype. The chain couples TRBV10-3 to TRBJ2-7; 7 bases are a match to TRBD1. Unmatched junction bases numbered 4, after V lost 3 bases and J lost 5 bases. The CDR3 spans 13 residues. Looked up from germline, CDR1 is ENHRY and CDR2 is SYGVKD. CDR3 sequence reads: CAISDDRVDEQYF. CDR3 coding DNA: TGTGCCATCAGTGATGACAGGGTTGACGAGCAGTACTTC.

The rearrangement uses TRBV20-1 and TRBJ2-7, with unresolved D. CDR3 length: 14 residues. The V end was cut by 3 bases, the J end by 0 bases, with 12 bases between. The germline gives CDR1 DFQATT, CDR2 SNEGSKA (reference sequence). The CDR3 is CSASPDNVSYEQYF. CDR3 bases: TGCAGTGCTAGTCCGGATAATGTCTCCTACGAGCAGTACTTC.

This clonotype was counted a few times. The gene calls are TRBV6-5 and TRBJ2-7; TRBD2 matches at 8 bases. The CDR3 runs 16 residues. Germline-derived CDR1 and CDR2 are MNHEY and SVGAGI. With 0 bases clipped from V and 3 bases from J, the junction kept 7 bases outside the gene matches. The chain's CDR3 is CASSYSVSSGYYEQYF. The CDR3 nucleotides are TGTGCCAGCAGTTACTCAGTATCTAGCGGGTACTACGAGCAGTACTTC.

The chain links TRBV5-5 to TRBJ2-7; D remains unclear. V lost 0 bases, J lost 4 bases, and 8 bases lay in between. Germline V gives CDR1 SGHKS, CDR2 YYEKEE (reference sequence). This CDR3 has 13 amino acids. The CDR3 loop is CASSLAVRYEQYF. CDR3 coding DNA: TGTGCCAGCAGCTTGGCGGTACGGTACGAGCAGTACTTC.

There are many counts of this clonotype. The V gene is TRBV11-1, the J gene TRBJ2-1; TRBD2 matches 9 bases. V shed 0 bases, J shed 6 bases, and the junction held 15 bases outside the gene matches. This CDR3 contains 19 residues. The germline V gene encodes CDR1 SGHAT and CDR2 FQDESV (reference sequence). DNA of the CDR3: TGTGCCAGCAGCTTAGCTTACAGGGCTAGCGGGGATACCCTCAATGAGCAGTTCTTC. Amino acid sequence: CASSLAYRASGDTLNEQFF.

This clonotype was detected a few times. The chain is built from TRBV11-2 and TRBJ2-3, with 11 bases identical to TRBD2. Per the germline V gene, CDR1 is SGHAT and CDR2 is FQNNGV. The CDR3 length is 18 residues. The junction had 12 bases not matched to a gene; V was cut back by 5 bases and J by 2 bases. The CDR3 loop is CASSRPKGTSGHTDTQYF. For the CDR3, the DNA is TGTGCCAGCAGCCGCCCTAAAGGGACTAGCGGCCACACAGATACGCAGTATTTT.

This clonotype was observed many times. The genes are TRBV7-9 and TRBJ1-5, with 7 nucleotides matching TRBD1. This CDR3 is built from 15 residues. Germline-derived CDR1 and CDR2 are SEHNR and FQNEAQ (reference sequence). Unmatched junction bases numbered 7, after V lost 5 bases and J lost 3 bases. The CDR3 DNA reads TGTGCCAGCAGCGGCACCGGGACAGACAATCAGCCCCAGCATTTT. It translates to CASSGTGTDNQPQHF.

The chain links TRBV3-1 to TRBJ2-5, with D perhaps assigned TRBD1 or TRBD2 (6 bases each). The V end was cut by 0 bases, the J end by 5 bases, with 13 bases between. There are 15 residues in the CDR3. Looked up from germline, CDR1 is LGHDT and CDR2 is YNNKEL (reference sequence). CDR3 in amino acids: CASSQDGGLQETQYF. The CDR3 region has the DNA TGTGCCAGCAGCCAAGATGGGGGGCTGCAGGAGACCCAGTACTTC.

As regards this clonotype: A read error may be the cause here, since a much bigger clone is one base away. The chain carries TRBV12-5 and TRBJ2-3; D might be TRBD1 (6 bases). Germline values: CDR1 LGHNT, CDR2 FRNRAP. V was clipped by 8 bases and J by 5 bases, with 23 bases between them. This CDR3 comprises 16 residues. In DNA, the CDR3 is TGTGCTAGTAGTTCCACCAGGGGATTTAGTGTAGATACGCAGTATTTT. It yields the protein CASSSTRGFSVDTQYF.

This clonotype was seen many times. The V gene is TRBV27, the J gene TRBJ2-7, with 10 bases fitting TRBD1. Germline-derived CDR1 and CDR2 are MNHEY and SMNVEV (reference sequence). The length of the CDR3 is 15 residues. Germline trimming cut 5 bases from V and 1 base from J; bases unmatched to any gene: 5. The CDR3 DNA reads as TGTGCCAGCAGTGCCCGGGACAGGGGTTCCTACGAGCAGTACTTC. Protein: CASSARDRGSYEQYF.

This clonotype was seen a few times. The chain employs TRBV11-2 and TRBJ2-7; D call uncertain. Trimming shortened V by 5 bases and J by 2 bases, and 10 bases separated the two germline ends. CDR3 length equals 13 residues. The germline CDR1 and CDR2 sequences are SGHAT and FQNNGV. The CDR3 nucleotides read TGTGCCAGCAGCAGTACACCGGCCTACGAGCAGTACTTC. Protein sequence: CASSSTPAYEQYF.

This clonotype was seen a single time. This rearrangement joins TRBV5-6 to TRBJ2-7; D ambiguous. The V end was cut by 3 bases, the J end by 7 bases, with 8 bases between. The CDR3 spans 11 residues. Germline CDR1 reads SGHDT; CDR2 reads YYEEEE. The CDR3 reads CASSSFVEQYF. CDR3 DNA: TGTGCCAGCAGCTCCTTCGTTGAGCAGTACTTC.

This clonotype was picked up a small number of times. The V call is TRBV4-3, the J call TRBJ2-7; D uncertain. The CDR3 has 16 residues. Germline loops: CDR1 LGHNA, CDR2 YSLEER. V dropped 1 base and J dropped 4 bases, with 17 bases sitting between them. This CDR3 is CASSQAWGKVGYEQYF. The CDR3, as DNA: TGCGCCAGCAGCCAAGCTTGGGGAAAGGTGGGTTACGAGCAGTACTTC.

The rearrangement links TRBV5-1 to TRBJ1-1; D gene uncertain. Germline values: CDR1 SGHRS, CDR2 YFSETQ. This CDR3 is built from 12 residues. V lost 5 bases and J lost 4, with 9 bases in between. The CDR3 loop reads CASSGSFTEAFF. Here the CDR3 DNA reads TGCGCCAGCAGTGGAAGTTTCACTGAAGCTTTCTTT.

This clonotype came up many times. This CDR3 reads CASSTGGAYEQYF. CDR3 in DNA: TGTGCCAGCAGTACAGGGGGCGCGTACGAGCAGTACTTC. The chain has TRBV27 and TRBJ2-7; 9 bases are shared with TRBD1. V lost 5 bases, J lost 4 bases, and 3 bases stayed unmatched. The CDR3 contains 13 residues. Per the germline V gene, CDR1 is MNHEY and CDR2 is SMNVEV (reference sequence).

This clonotype appeared a few times. This chain joins TRBV5-1 and TRBJ2-5; 9 nucleotides match TRBD1. This CDR3 has 15 residues. The germline V gene encodes CDR1 SGHRS and CDR2 YFSETQ. The V segment lost 2 bases and the J segment 0 bases; nucleotides outside the gene matches: 2. The CDR3 DNA reads as TGCGCCAGCAGCTTCCGGGACAGGGACCAAGAGACCCAGTACTTC. This gives the protein CASSFRDRDQETQYF.